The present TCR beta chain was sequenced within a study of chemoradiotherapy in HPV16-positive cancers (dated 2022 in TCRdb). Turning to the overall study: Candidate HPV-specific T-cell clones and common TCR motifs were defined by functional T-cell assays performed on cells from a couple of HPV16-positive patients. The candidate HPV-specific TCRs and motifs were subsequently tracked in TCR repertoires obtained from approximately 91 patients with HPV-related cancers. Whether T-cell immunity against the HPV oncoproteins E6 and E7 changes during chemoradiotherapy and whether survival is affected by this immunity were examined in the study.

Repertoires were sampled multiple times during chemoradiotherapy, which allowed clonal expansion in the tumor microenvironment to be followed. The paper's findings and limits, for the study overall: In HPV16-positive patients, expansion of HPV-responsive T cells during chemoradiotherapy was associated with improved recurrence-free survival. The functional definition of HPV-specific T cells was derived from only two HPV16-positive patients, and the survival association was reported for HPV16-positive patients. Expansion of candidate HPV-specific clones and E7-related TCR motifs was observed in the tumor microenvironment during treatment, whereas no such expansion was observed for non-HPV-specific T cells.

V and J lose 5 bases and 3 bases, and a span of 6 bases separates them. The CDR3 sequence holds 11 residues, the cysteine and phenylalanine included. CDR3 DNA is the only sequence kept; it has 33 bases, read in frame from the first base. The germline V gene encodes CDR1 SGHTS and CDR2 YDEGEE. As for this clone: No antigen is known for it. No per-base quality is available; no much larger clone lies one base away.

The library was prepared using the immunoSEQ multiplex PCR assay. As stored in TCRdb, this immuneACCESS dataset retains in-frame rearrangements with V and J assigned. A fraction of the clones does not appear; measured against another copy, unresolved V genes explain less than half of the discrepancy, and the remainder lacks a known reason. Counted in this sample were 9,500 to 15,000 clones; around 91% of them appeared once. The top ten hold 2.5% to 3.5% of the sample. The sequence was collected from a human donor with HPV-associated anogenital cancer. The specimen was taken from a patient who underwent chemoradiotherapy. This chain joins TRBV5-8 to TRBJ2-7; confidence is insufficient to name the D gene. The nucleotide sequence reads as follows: TGTGCCAGCAGACGGAACTACGAGCAGTACTTC. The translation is CASRRNYEQYF.